The 23 T cell receptor beta chains given below trace back to one sample, sequenced in a study of blood T cell repertoires in COVID-19. Generated by immunoSEQ multiplex PCR, the TCRdb table keeps only in-frame clones and is missing some. The table lists hundreds of thousands of clones, 87% of them singletons. Sequencing used PBMCs or T cells enriched from blood (not recorded which). Receptor source: a woman between 40 and 55 years old who had recovered from COVID-19.

The chain employs TRBV10-1 and TRBJ2-7; the match to TRBD1 covers 8 bases. The CDR3 is 14 residues long. Germline V lookup: CDR1 WNHNN, CDR2 SYGVQD (reference sequence). V lost 7 bases and J lost 5; bases outside the gene matches: 10. The CDR3 DNA is TGCGCCAGCAATGACCCGGGACAGGCCGACGAGCAGTACTTC. Protein product: CASNDPGQADEQYF.

V usage is TRBV2 and J usage is TRBJ2-3, with TRBD2 identical over 14 bases. CDR3 length: 14 residues. Germline trimming cut 7 bases from V and 14 bases from J; bases unmatched to any gene: 11. Germline assignment: CDR1 SNHLY and CDR2 FYNNEI. The CDR3 bases are TGTGCCAGCACGAGACTAGCGGGAGGGCCTATTCTGTATTTT. This encodes CASTRLAGGPILYF.

The chain recombines TRBV6-5 with TRBJ1-2; the D is unclear. The CDR3 is made up of 14 amino acids. CDR1 and CDR2 (germline): MNHEY, SVGAGI. With 6 bases removed from V and 8 bases from J, the gap between germline ends came to 19 bases. The CDR3 sequence is CASSQADTGEGYTF. CDR3 nucleotides: TGTGCCAGCAGCCAGGCTGACACCGGGGAGGGCTACACCTTC.

V usage is TRBV6-2 or TRBV6-3 and J usage is TRBJ2-7, with D maybe TRBD1 (7 bases). This CDR3 has 14 amino acids. Trimming shortened V by 3 bases and J by 6 bases, and 15 bases separated the two germline ends. CDR1 and CDR2 (germline): MNHEY, SVGEGT. CDR3 coding DNA: TGTGCCAGCAGTTATAACAGGGGAGGTGGCGAGCAGTACTTC. It translates to CASSYNRGGGEQYF.

This clone was seen only once. The V and J genes are TRBV3-1 (or the pseudogene TRBV3-2) and TRBJ2-7, with D unresolved. The CDR3 is made up of 13 amino acids. V lost 3 bases to trimming and J lost 6 bases, with 12 bases between them. Germline CDR1 and CDR2: LGHDT and YNNKEL (reference sequence). As DNA, the CDR3 is TGTGCCAGCAGCCAGGTAGCTCCCCCCGAGCAGTACTTC. The encoded protein is CASSQVAPPEQYF.

This chain joins TRBV7-9 and TRBJ2-2, with TRBD2 matching over 8 bases. V dropped 5 bases and J dropped 1; count of bases not matched to a gene: 12. CDR3 length: 18 residues. CDR1 SEHNR and CDR2 FQNEAQ come from the germline V gene (reference sequence). In DNA, the CDR3 is TGTGCCAGCAGCGGCGGACTAGCAGAGGAACGGAACACCGGGGAGCTGTTTTTT. The encoded protein is CASSGGLAEERNTGELFF.

The chain links TRBV7-3 to TRBJ2-5, with D possibly TRBD1 on 6 matching bases. The CDR3 runs 14 residues. V dropped 8 bases and J dropped 2 bases, with 15 bases sitting between them. Per germline, CDR1 SGHTA and CDR2 FQGTGA. In nucleotides, the CDR3 is TGTGCCAGCCCCAGGACAGAAAATCAAGAGACCCAGTACTTC. This gives the protein CASPRTENQETQYF.

This chain links TRBV19 with TRBJ2-1; 7 bases are a match to TRBD1. In germline, CDR1 is LNHDA, CDR2 SQIVND (reference sequence). The ends lost 4 bases at V and 4 bases at J; junction bases unmatched: 19. This CDR3 region has 19 residues. Here the CDR3 reads CASSRVRGRGTGQYNEQFF. Here the CDR3 DNA reads TGTGCCAGTAGTAGGGTAAGGGGGCGCGGAACGGGACAGTACAATGAGCAGTTCTTC.

A note on this clone: Distinct nucleotide sequences in the sample also encode this CDR3. The rearrangement uses TRBV5-1 and TRBJ1-4; the D is unclear. The CDR3 is 15 amino acids. Germline loops: CDR1 SGHRS, CDR2 YFSETQ. V shed 5 bases and J shed 0 bases, with 11 bases lying between them. Here the CDR3 reads CASSLTGATNEKLFF. For the CDR3, the DNA is TGCGCCAGCAGTCTCACGGGAGCAACTAATGAAAAACTGTTTTTT. The full variable domain, its missing parts supplied by reference TRBV5-1 and TRBJ1-4, is KAGVTQTPRYLIKTRGQQVTLSCSPISGHRSVSWYQQTPGQGLQFLFEYFSETQRNKGNFPGRFSGRQFSNSRSEMNVSTLELGDSALYLCASSLTGATNEKLFFGSGTQLSVL.

J is TRBJ2-1 and V is TRBV7-9, with D possibly being TRBD2 (5 bases). The CDR3 length is 16 residues. CDR1 and CDR2 (germline): SEHNR, FQNEAQ (reference sequence). V gave up 5 bases and J gave up 5 bases, with 19 bases separating them. CDR3 amino acids: CASSTLGNSANNEQFF. CDR3 DNA sequence: TGTGCCAGCAGCACCCTCGGGAATAGCGCAAACAATGAGCAGTTCTTC.

Comments on this clone: Other DNA sequences in the sample encode the same CDR3. The chain is built from TRBV7-9 and TRBJ2-7; the D gene is possibly TRBD2 (5 bases). The CDR3 has 13 amino acids. Trimming removed 1 base at V and 4 bases at J, with 8 bases between. CDR1 is SEHNR, CDR2 FQNEAQ, per germline (reference sequence). The CDR3 loop reads CASSLGEGYEQYF. CDR3 in DNA: TGTGCCAGCAGCTTAGGTGAGGGATACGAGCAGTACTTC.

This chain links TRBV7-8 with TRBJ1-2, with D hard to call. The CDR3 sequence is 15 residues long. V lost 1 base and J 4 bases, leaving 13 bases between the germline ends. Germline-derived CDR1 and CDR2 are SGHVS and FQNEAQ. The CDR3 DNA sequence: TGTGCCAGCAGCTTAGTGGATAGGGCGGGCTATGGCTACACCTTC. Translating it yields CASSLVDRAGYGYTF.

V usage is TRBV10-3 and J usage is TRBJ1-1; D may be TRBD1 (5 bases). The V end lost 10 bases, the J end lost 5 bases, and 20 bases lay between the germline ends. Germline lookup yields CDR1 ENHRY and CDR2 SYGVKD. The CDR3 extends over 14 amino acids. CDR3 coding DNA: TGTGCCACCGGATTGGAGGGGCGGGGGACTGAAGCTTTCTTT. It translates to CATGLEGRGTEAFF.

This chain connects TRBV18 to TRBJ1-3; TRBD1 might be the D (5 bases). Germline V gives CDR1 KGHSH, CDR2 LQKENI. Trimming took off 3 bases at V and 7 bases at J, with 13 bases between the two ends. The CDR3 runs to 14 residues. The CDR3 DNA reads as TGTGCCAGCTCACCCCAGGGTAGCCGGAACACCATATATTTT. It translates to CASSPQGSRNTIYF. The whole variable domain, remainder taken from reference TRBV18 and TRBJ1-3, is NAGVMQNPRHLVRRRGQEARLRCSPMKGHSHVYWYRQLPEEGLKFMVYLQKENIIDESGMPKERFSAEFPKEGPSILRIQQVVRGDSAAYFCASSPQGSRNTIYFGEGSWLTVV.

This chain connects TRBV11-2 to TRBJ2-3; 12 bases map to TRBD2. Trimming cost V 0 bases and J 4 bases; bases outside gene matches: 5. Germline CDR1 SGHAT, CDR2 FQNNGV. This CDR3 comprises 17 residues. CDR3 nucleotide sequence: TGTGCCAGCAGCTTAGAACCCCCTAGCGGGGGGGCAGATACGCAGTATTTT. Protein sequence: CASSLEPPSGGADTQYF.

The chain is built from TRBV19 and TRBJ2-5; TRBD1 matches at 12 bases. After removal of 5 bases from V and 4 bases from J, the junction contained 5 bases not matched to a gene. CDR1 and CDR2 (germline): LNHDA, SQIVND (reference sequence). The CDR3 is 15 amino acids. The DNA for the CDR3 is TGTGCCAGTAGTCCTGGGACAGGGGGCCGAGAGACCCAGTACTTC. Translation gives CASSPGTGGRETQYF.

The chain has TRBV15 and TRBJ1-2, with 8 bases matching TRBD1. The CDR3 is made up of 13 amino acids. The germline CDR1 and CDR2 sequences are LNHNV and YYDKDF (reference sequence). V lost 4 bases, J lost 8 bases, and 6 bases stayed unmatched. CDR3 coding DNA: TGTGCCACCAGCATAAGGACAGGGTCCGGCTACACCTTC. This encodes CATSIRTGSGYTF.

The chain has TRBV7-3 and TRBJ2-2; 8 bases match TRBD1. Per the germline V gene, CDR1 is SGHTA and CDR2 is FQGTGA. Germline trimming cut 5 bases from V and 4 bases from J; bases unmatched to any gene: 9. The CDR3 length is 16 residues. This CDR3 reads CASSQGGQGSTGELFF. CDR3 bases: TGTGCCAGCAGCCAAGGTGGACAGGGCAGCACCGGGGAGCTGTTTTTT.

The rearrangement joins TRBV7-9 to TRBJ1-5, with D hard to call. V lost 5 bases and J lost 6, with 11 bases in between. The CDR3 is 13 residues long. Germline V gene lookup returns CDR1 SEHNR and CDR2 FQNEAQ (reference sequence). The CDR3 DNA is TGTGCCAGCAGCCGCGAATTGAGTCAGCCCCAGCATTTT. Amino acids: CASSRELSQPQHF.

V is TRBV7-2 and J is TRBJ1-1; weak D call: TRBD1 (5 bases). CDR1 and CDR2 (germline): SGHTA, FQGNSA. This CDR3 is 12 amino acids long. Between the trimmed V and J ends, which lost 2 bases and 6 bases, there was a span of 7 bases. The CDR3 region has the DNA TGTGCCAGCAGCTTACAGGGCTCTGAAGCTTTCTTT. It specifies CASSLQGSEAFF.

V is TRBV9 and J is TRBJ2-7; the D gene is possibly TRBD2 (6 bases). The CDR3 extends over 14 amino acids. V lost 2 bases and J lost 5, with 14 bases in between. Germline V CDR1 and CDR2: SGDLS, YYNGEE. The CDR3 DNA sequence: TGTGCCAGCAGCGTGGGGCTAGCGTCGAACGAGCAGTACTTC. This sequence encodes CASSVGLASNEQYF.

The rearrangement uses TRBV28 and TRBJ1-4; TRBD1 aligns across 9 bases. Germline V gene data show CDR1 as MDHEN and CDR2 as SYDVKM. V lost 6 bases and J lost 7; bases outside the gene matches: 3. The CDR3 sequence is 13 residues long. The CDR3 coding sequence is TGTGCCAGCAGAACAGGGGGCGGTGAAAAACTGTTTTTT. Amino acids: CASRTGGGEKLFF.

The chain has TRBV7-9 and TRBJ2-5; 10 bases align to TRBD2. J lost 4 bases, V lost 1 base, and 9 bases had no gene match. Germline V gives CDR1 SEHNR, CDR2 FQNEAQ (reference sequence). The CDR3 has 17 residues. The CDR3 spells CASSLVGASGSRETQYF. The CDR3 region has the DNA TGTGCCAGCAGCTTAGTTGGGGCTAGCGGGAGCCGAGAGACCCAGTACTTC. Based on the CDR3 plus reference TRBV7-9 and TRBJ2-5, the full variable domain is DTGVSQNPRHKITKRGQNVTFRCDPISEHNRLYWYRQTLGQGPEFLTYFQNEAQLEKSRLLSDRFSAERPKGSFSTLEIQRTEQGDSAMYLCASSLVGASGSRETQYFGPGTRLLVL.